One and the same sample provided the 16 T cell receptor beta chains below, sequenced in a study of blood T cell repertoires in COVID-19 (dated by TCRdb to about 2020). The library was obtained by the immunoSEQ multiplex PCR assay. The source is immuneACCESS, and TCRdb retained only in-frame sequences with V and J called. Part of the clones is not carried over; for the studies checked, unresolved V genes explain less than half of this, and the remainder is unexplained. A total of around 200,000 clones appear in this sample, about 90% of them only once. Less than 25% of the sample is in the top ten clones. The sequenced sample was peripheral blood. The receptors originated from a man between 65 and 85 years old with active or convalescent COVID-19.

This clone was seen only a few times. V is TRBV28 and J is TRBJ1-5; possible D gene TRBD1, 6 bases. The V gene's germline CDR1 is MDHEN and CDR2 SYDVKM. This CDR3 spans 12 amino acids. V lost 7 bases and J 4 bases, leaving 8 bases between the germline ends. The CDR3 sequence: CASKTGNQPQHF. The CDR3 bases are TGTGCCAGCAAGACAGGAAATCAGCCCCAGCATTTT.

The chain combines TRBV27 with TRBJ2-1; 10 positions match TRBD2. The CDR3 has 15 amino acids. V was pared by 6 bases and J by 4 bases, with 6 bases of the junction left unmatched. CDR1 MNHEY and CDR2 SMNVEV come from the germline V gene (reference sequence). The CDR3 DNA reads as TGTGCCAGCAGAACCCAGCGGGGGGGGTACAATGAGCAGTTCTTC. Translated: CASRTQRGGYNEQFF.

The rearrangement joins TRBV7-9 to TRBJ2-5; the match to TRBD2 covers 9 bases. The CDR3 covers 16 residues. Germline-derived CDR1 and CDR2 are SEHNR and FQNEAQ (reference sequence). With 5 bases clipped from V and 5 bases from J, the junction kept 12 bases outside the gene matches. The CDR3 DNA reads TGTGCCAGCAGCCCTCGGGTGGTAGCGGGAGAGGAGACCCAGTACTTC. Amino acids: CASSPRVVAGEETQYF.

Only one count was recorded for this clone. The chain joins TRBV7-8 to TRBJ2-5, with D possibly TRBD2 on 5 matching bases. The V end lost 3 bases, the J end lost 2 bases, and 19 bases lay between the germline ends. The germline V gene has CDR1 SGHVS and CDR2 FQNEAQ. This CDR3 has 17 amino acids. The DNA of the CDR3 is TGTGCCAGCAGCTTCAGAGGGCAGCGGTATTCTCAAGAGACCCAGTACTTC. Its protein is CASSFRGQRYSQETQYF.

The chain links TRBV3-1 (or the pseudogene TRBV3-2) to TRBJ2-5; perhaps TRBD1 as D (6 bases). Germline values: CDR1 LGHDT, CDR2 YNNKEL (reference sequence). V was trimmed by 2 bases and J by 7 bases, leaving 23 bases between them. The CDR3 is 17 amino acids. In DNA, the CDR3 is TGTGCCAGCAGCCAACCTCGTGTAGGGACACCCAGAGGGACCCAGTACTTC. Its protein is CASSQPRVGTPRGTQYF.

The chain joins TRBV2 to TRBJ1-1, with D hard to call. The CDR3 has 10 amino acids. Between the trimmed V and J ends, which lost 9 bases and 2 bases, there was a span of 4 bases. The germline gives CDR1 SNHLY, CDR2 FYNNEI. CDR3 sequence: CASRNTEAFF. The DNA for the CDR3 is TGTGCCAGTCGTAACACTGAAGCTTTCTTT.

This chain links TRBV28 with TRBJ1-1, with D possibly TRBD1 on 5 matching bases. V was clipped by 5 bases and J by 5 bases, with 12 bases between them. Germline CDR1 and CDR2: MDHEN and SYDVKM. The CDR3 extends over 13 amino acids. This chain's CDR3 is CASSLRQQTEAFF. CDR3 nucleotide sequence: TGTGCCAGCAGTCTCAGACAGCAAACTGAAGCTTTCTTT.

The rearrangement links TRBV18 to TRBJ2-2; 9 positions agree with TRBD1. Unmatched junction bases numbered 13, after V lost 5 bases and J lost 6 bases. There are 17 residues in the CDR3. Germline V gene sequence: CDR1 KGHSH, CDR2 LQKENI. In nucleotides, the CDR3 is TGTGCCAGCTCATCAACCACTAAGAGACAGGGGGCCGGGGAGCTGTTTTTT. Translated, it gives CASSSTTKRQGAGELFF.

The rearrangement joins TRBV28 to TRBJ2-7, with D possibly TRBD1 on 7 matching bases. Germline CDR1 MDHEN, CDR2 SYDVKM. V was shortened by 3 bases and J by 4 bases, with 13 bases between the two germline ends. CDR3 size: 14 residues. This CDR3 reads CASSLWQGGYEQYF. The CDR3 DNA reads TGTGCCAGCAGTTTGTGGCAGGGGGGTTACGAGCAGTACTTC. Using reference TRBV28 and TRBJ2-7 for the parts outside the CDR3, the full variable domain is DVKVTQSSRYLVKRTGEKVFLECVQDMDHENMFWYRQDPGLGLRLIYFSYDVKMKEKGDIPEGYSVSREKKERFSLILESASTNQTSMYLCASSLWQGGYEQYFGPGTRLTVT.

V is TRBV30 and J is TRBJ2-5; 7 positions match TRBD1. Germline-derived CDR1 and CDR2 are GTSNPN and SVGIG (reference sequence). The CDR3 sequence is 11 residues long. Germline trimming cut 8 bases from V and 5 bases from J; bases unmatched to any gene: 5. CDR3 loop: CARDSSETQYF. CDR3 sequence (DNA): TGTGCCAGGGACAGTTCGGAGACCCAGTACTTC.

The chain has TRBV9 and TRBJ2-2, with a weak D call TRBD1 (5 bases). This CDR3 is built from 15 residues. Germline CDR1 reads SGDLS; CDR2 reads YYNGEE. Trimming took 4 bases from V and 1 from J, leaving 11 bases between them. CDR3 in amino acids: CASSITGMNTGELFF. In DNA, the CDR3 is TGTGCCAGCAGCATCACAGGCATGAACACCGGGGAGCTGTTTTTT.

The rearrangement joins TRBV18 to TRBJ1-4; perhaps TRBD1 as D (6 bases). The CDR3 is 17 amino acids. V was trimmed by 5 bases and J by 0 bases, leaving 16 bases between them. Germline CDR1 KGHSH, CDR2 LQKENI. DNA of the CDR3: TGTGCCAGCTCAGGGAGACAGGCGACTTCAACTAATGAAAAACTGTTTTTT. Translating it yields CASSGRQATSTNEKLFF. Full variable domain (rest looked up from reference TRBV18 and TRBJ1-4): NAGVMQNPRHLVRRRGQEARLRCSPMKGHSHVYWYRQLPEEGLKFMVYLQKENIIDESGMPKERFSAEFPKEGPSILRIQQVVRGDSAAYFCASSGRQATSTNEKLFFGSGTQLSVL.

In nucleotides, the CDR3 is TGTGCCAGTAGTATCATGGCCCCCAATCAGCCCCAGCATTTT. Residues: CASSIMAPNQPQHF. The rearrangement links TRBV19 to TRBJ1-5; no reliable D call. Germline CDR1 reads LNHDA; CDR2 reads SQIVND (reference sequence). There are 14 residues in the CDR3. V was shortened by 3 bases and J by 3 bases, with 9 bases between the two germline ends.

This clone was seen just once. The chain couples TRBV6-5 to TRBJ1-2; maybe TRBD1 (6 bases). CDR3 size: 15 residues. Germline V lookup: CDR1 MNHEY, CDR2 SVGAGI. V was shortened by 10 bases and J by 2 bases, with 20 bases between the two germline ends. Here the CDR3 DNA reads TGTGCCACCTCGTATACCAGGGGAGTCAACTATGGCTACACCTTC. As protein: CATSYTRGVNYGYTF.

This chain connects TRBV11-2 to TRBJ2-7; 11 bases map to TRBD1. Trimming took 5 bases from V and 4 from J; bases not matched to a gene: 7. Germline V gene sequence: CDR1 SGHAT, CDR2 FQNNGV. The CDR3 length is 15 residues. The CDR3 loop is CASSRTGGEIYEQYF. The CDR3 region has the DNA TGTGCCAGCAGCAGGACAGGGGGCGAAATTTACGAGCAGTACTTC. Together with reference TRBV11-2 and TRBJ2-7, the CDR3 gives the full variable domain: EAGVAQSPRYKIIEKRQSVAFWCNPISGHATLYWYQQILGQGPKLLIQFQNNGVVDDSQLPKDRFSAERLKGVDSTLKIQPAKLEDSAVYLCASSRTGGEIYEQYFGPGTRLTVT.

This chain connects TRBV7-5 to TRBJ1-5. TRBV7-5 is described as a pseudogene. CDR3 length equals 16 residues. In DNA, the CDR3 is TGTGCCAGAAGCGATAGCGGGGGTGAGGGAAATCAGCCCCAGCATTTT. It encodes CARSDSGGEGNQPQHF.